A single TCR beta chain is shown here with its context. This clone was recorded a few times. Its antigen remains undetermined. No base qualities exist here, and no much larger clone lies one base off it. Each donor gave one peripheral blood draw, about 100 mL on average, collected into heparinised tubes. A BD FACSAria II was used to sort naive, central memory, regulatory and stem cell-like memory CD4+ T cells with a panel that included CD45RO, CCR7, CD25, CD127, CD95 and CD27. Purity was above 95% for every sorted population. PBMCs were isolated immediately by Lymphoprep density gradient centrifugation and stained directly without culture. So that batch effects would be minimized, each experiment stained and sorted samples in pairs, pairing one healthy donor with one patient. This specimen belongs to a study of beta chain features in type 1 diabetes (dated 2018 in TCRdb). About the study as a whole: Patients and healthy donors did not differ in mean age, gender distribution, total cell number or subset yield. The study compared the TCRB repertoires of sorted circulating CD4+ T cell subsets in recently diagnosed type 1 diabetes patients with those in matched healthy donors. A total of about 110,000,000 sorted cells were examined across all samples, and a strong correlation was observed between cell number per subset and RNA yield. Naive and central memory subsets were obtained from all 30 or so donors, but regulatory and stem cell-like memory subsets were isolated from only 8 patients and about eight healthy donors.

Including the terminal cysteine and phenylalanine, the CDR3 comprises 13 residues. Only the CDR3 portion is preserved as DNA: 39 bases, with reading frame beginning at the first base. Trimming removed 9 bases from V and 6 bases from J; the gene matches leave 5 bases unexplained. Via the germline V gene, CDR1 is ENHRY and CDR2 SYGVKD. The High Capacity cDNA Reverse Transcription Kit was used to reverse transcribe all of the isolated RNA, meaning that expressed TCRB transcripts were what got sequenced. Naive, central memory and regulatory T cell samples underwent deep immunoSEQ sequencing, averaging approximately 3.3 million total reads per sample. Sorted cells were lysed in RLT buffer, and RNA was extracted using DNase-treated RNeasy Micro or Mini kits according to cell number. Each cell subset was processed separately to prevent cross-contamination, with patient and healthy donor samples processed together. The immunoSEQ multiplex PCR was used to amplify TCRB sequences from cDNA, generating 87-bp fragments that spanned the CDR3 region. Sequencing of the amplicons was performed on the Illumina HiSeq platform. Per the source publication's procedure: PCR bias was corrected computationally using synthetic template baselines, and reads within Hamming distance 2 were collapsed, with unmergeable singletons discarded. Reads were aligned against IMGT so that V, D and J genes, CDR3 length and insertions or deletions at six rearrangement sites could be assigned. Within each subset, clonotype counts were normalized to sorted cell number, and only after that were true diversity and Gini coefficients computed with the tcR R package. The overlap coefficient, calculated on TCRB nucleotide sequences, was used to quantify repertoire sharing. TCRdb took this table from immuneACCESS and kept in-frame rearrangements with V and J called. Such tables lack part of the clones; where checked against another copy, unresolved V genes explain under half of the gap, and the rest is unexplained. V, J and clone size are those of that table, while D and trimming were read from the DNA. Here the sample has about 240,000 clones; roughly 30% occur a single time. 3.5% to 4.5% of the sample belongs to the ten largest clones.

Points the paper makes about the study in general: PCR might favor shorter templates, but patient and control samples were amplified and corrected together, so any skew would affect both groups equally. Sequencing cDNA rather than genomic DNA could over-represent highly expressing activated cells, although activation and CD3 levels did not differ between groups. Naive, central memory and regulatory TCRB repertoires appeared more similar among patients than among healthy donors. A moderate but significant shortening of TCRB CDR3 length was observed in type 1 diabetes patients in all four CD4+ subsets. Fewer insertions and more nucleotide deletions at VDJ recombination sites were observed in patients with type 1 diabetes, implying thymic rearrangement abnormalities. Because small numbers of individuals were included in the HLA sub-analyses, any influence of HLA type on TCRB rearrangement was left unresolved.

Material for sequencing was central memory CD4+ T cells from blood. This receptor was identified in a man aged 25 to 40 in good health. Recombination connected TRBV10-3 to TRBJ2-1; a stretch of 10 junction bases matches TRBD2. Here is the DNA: TGTGCCATGAGGAGCGGGAGGGCCAATGAGCAGTTCTTC. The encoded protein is CAMRSGRANEQFF.